This TCR beta chain was recorded in a study of spatial heterogeneity in lung cancer. Study information: Across tumor regions, counts of TCR transcripts showed a strong correlation with a T cell module score derived from matched bulk RNA-seq. General study points: Mutation tallies in tumors tracked expanded intratumoral alpha and beta TCR counts.

TCRdb recomputed calls from the 5' RACE reads with MiXCR, one row per CDR3 protein. The top ten clones hold 56% of a sample with around 1,500 distinct CDR3 sequences, around 5.9% of them seen once. There are 14 residues in the CDR3. Between the trimmed V and J ends, which lost 1 base and 2 bases, there was a span of 7 bases. Germline values: CDR1 LGHDT, CDR2 YNNKEL (reference sequence). This clonotype counts as medium-sized. What it recognizes is unknown. Time point here: sample taken at primary tumor resection. Whole RNA was taken from tumor, nontumor lung or frozen PBMC; it was then sequenced unsorted.

This TCR was sampled from a female donor with early-stage non-small cell lung cancer. This chain links TRBV3-1 with TRBJ2-3, with unresolved D. The specimen comprised lung tumor tissue, sampled at surgery. CDR3 sequence reads: CASSQGISTDTQYF. As DNA, the CDR3 is TGTGCCAGCAGCCAAGGTATTTCCACAGATACGCAGTATTTT.